This entry lists 21 T cell receptor beta chains sequenced from one sample in a study of cytomegalovirus exposure and HLA in healthy donors. 60 Vbeta and 13 Jbeta primers were used in PCR. Here immunoSEQ multiplex PCR was the method, and the copy in TCRdb shows in-frame clones only, minus some. The sample consists of tens of thousands of clones, 60% to 80% of them appearing once. Sequenced: PBMCs. The receptors here all came from a male donor in good health and CMV-seropositive.

This clone has a handful of counts. CDR3 residues: CAWSHTGTSGRGSSYNEQFF. The CDR3 DNA reads as TGTGCCTGGAGCCACACCGGGACTAGCGGGAGGGGTAGCTCCTACAATGAGCAGTTCTTC. The J gene is TRBJ2-1, the V gene TRBV30; 16 bases are shared with TRBD2. Germline V gives CDR1 GTSNPN, CDR2 SVGIG (reference sequence). With V trimmed by 3 bases and J by 0 bases, 11 bases remained unmatched. CDR3 size: 20 residues. Filled out from reference TRBV30 and TRBJ2-1, the complete variable domain reads SQTIHQWPATLVQPVGSPLSLECTVEGTSNPNLYWYRQAAGRGLQLLFYSVGIGQISSEVPQNLSASRPQDRQFILSSKKLLLSDSGFYLCAWSHTGTSGRGSSYNEQFFGPGTRLTVL.

This clone was picked up one time. This chain uses TRBV7-8 with TRBJ1-2; a possible D gene is TRBD1 (6 bases). CDR3 length: 14 residues. Germline CDR1 is SGHVS and CDR2 is FQNEAQ. Trimming removed 5 bases at V and 2 bases at J, with 12 bases between. The DNA for the CDR3 is TGTGCCAGCAGCGAGCGGGACACCAACTATGGCTACACCTTC. It yields the protein CASSERDTNYGYTF.

The chain couples TRBV4-1 to TRBJ1-1, with a possible D match to TRBD1 (5 bases). V was shortened by 4 bases and J by 3 bases, with 15 bases between the two germline ends. Germline lookup yields CDR1 MGHRA and CDR2 YSYEKL. There are 15 residues in the CDR3. The CDR3 bases are TGCGCCAGCAGCCGGACCGAGGCGGGGGACACTGAAGCTTTCTTT. Translated: CASSRTEAGDTEAFF.

The chain employs TRBV27 and TRBJ2-7; D is unresolved. The germline V gene encodes CDR1 MNHEY and CDR2 SMNVEV (reference sequence). With 6 bases removed from V and 3 bases from J, the gap between germline ends came to 12 bases. This CDR3 is 13 amino acids long. The CDR3 reads CASRDGSGYEQYF. CDR3 DNA: TGTGCCAGCAGGGATGGTTCAGGCTACGAGCAGTACTTC.

V usage is TRBV19 and J usage is TRBJ1-5, with TRBD1 as a possible D gene (5 bases). Germline CDR1 is LNHDA and CDR2 is SQIVND (reference sequence). The CDR3 is 15 amino acids. V gave up 1 base and J gave up 1 base, with 8 bases separating them. The CDR3 sequence is CASSIGDSSNQPQHF. Here the CDR3 DNA reads TGTGCCAGTAGTATAGGAGACAGCAGCAATCAGCCCCAGCATTTT.

CDR3 residues: CAWSLRTGWTTEAFF. In nucleotides, the CDR3 is TGTGCCTGGAGTTTAAGGACAGGGTGGACCACTGAAGCTTTCTTT. The chain links TRBV30 to TRBJ1-1, with 8 positions matching TRBD1. The CDR3 runs 15 residues. Germline CDR1 and CDR2: GTSNPN and SVGIG (reference sequence). V shed 2 bases and J 4 bases; nucleotides not matched to a gene: 9.

The chain joins TRBV5-1 to TRBJ1-5; D is possibly TRBD1 (6 bases). This CDR3 region has 14 residues. V lost 4 bases to trimming and J lost 2 bases, with 10 bases between them. Germline V gene sequence: CDR1 SGHRS, CDR2 YFSETQ. CDR3 loop: CASSLAGGNQPQHF. Written as DNA, the CDR3 is TGCGCCAGCAGCCTCGCAGGGGGCAATCAGCCCCAGCATTTT.

In its sample, this clone was seen once. CDR3 loop: CASSPGLAGLSDTQYF. The CDR3 region has the DNA TGTGCCAGCAGCCCGGGCCTAGCGGGACTCTCAGATACGCAGTATTTT. The chain links TRBV11-3 to TRBJ2-3, with TRBD2 identical over 9 bases. V gave up 5 bases and J gave up 4 bases; unmatched junction bases: 10. This CDR3 comprises 16 residues. Germline lookup yields CDR1 SGHNT and CDR2 YENEEA.

This chain links TRBV7-3 with TRBJ2-7; D gene uncertain. The germline V gene has CDR1 SGHTA and CDR2 FQGTGA. Trimming left V 2 bases short and J 5 bases short, with 13 bases between. The CDR3 is 14 amino acids. The CDR3 region has the DNA TGTGCCAGCAGCTTAGATGGGTCCCGGGACGAGCAGTACTTC. Protein product: CASSLDGSRDEQYF.

The V gene is TRBV6-5, the J gene TRBJ1-5; 7 nucleotides agree with TRBD1. V lost 6 bases and J lost 2; bases outside the gene matches: 4. The CDR3 sequence is 14 residues long. Germline V gene sequence: CDR1 MNHEY, CDR2 SVGAGI. The CDR3 sequence: CASRRTGRNQPQHF. CDR3 bases: TGTGCCAGCAGGCGGACAGGTCGCAATCAGCCCCAGCATTTT.

The gene calls are TRBV13 and TRBJ2-2; TRBD2 matches at 11 bases. V gave up 4 bases and J gave up 4 bases; unmatched junction bases: 20. This CDR3 region has 21 residues. In germline, CDR1 is PRHDT, CDR2 FYEKMQ (reference sequence). CDR3 DNA: TGTGCCAGCAGCTCGTCTGGTACTAGCGGGGGTGAGCACCGAGCCACCGGGGAGCTGTTTTTT. It specifies CASSSSGTSGGEHRATGELFF. Together with reference TRBV13 and TRBJ2-2, the CDR3 gives the full variable domain: AAGVIQSPRHLIKEKRETATLKCYPIPRHDTVYWYQQGPGQDPQFLISFYEKMQSDKGSIPDRFSAQQFSDYHSELNMSSLELGDSALYFCASSSSGTSGGEHRATGELFFGEGSRLTVL.

This clone was observed a few times. The genes are TRBV7-3 and TRBJ2-1, with 14 nucleotides matching TRBD2. CDR1 SGHTA and CDR2 FQGTGA come from the germline V gene. J lost 6 bases, V lost 2 bases, and 9 bases had no gene match. This CDR3 region has 18 residues. The CDR3 region has the DNA TGTGCCAGCAGCTTAGGTGGGCCGGGACTAGCGGGAGCCAATGAGCAGTTCTTC. Amino acids: CASSLGGPGLAGANEQFF.

About this clone: The identical CDR3 is also encoded by other nucleotide sequences in the sample. This chain joins TRBV7-9 and TRBJ1-1; D may be TRBD1 (6 bases). The germline gives CDR1 SEHNR, CDR2 FQNEAQ (reference sequence). The CDR3 covers 13 residues. V gave up 6 bases and J gave up 1 base, with 9 bases separating them. CDR3: CASSPTGNTEAFF. The CDR3 nucleotides are TGTGCCAGCAGTCCGACAGGGAACACTGAAGCTTTCTTT.

The table lists this clone with a few counts. V and J are TRBV15 and TRBJ2-7, with 11 nucleotides matching TRBD1. CDR1 is LNHNV and CDR2 is YYDKDF in the germline V gene (reference sequence). This CDR3 region has 15 residues. Trimming cost V 6 bases and J 2 bases; bases outside gene matches: 6. The CDR3 region has the DNA TGTGCCACCAGTATAGGACAGGGGGCTACCTACGAGCAGTACTTC. Protein: CATSIGQGATYEQYF.

This rearrangement joins TRBV11-2 to TRBJ2-5, with D maybe TRBD2 (5 bases). Trimming stripped 5 bases from V and 4 bases from J, with 5 bases between. CDR1 and CDR2 (germline): SGHAT, FQNNGV. The CDR3 is made up of 11 amino acids. In DNA form, the CDR3 reads TGTGCCAGCAGCCGGGGAGAGACCCAGTACTTC. Amino acid sequence: CASSRGETQYF.

This clone was found a few times. V and J are TRBV27 and TRBJ1-1; 8 bases are a match to TRBD1. The junction had 11 bases not matched to a gene; V was cut back by 3 bases and J by 5 bases. This CDR3 is built from 16 residues. Germline values: CDR1 MNHEY, CDR2 SMNVEV (reference sequence). The CDR3 DNA is TGTGCCAGCAGTTTGTCGTTCAGGGGGCGGGAAACTGAAGCTTTCTTT. It codes for CASSLSFRGRETEAFF.

The chain recombines TRBV12-5 with TRBJ1-1, with TRBD1 identical over 7 bases. The trim removed 10 bases at V and 8 bases at J, leaving 13 bases unmatched. In germline, CDR1 is LGHNT, CDR2 FRNRAP. The CDR3 totals 13 residues. The CDR3 is CATSWFGQVEAFF. CDR3 coding DNA: TGTGCTACATCATGGTTCGGACAGGTCGAAGCTTTCTTT.

The chain combines TRBV15 with TRBJ1-5; a weak D match, TRBD1 (6 bases). Trimming stripped 1 base from V and 1 base from J, with 8 bases between. The CDR3 runs 15 residues. The germline V gene has CDR1 LNHNV and CDR2 YYDKDF (reference sequence). CDR3 coding DNA: TGTGCCACCAGCAGAGTGGACAGAAGCAATCAGCCCCAGCATTTT. Amino acid sequence: CATSRVDRSNQPQHF.

The V and J genes are TRBV6-5 and TRBJ2-2; 10 nucleotides align to TRBD2. J gave up 13 bases and V 8 bases, and 13 bases lay outside the gene matches. Germline V lookup: CDR1 MNHEY, CDR2 SVGAGI. The CDR3 is made up of 14 amino acids. This CDR3 is CASGPGLAGEGLFF. The CDR3 DNA reads TGTGCCAGCGGGCCCGGGCTAGCGGGAGAGGGGCTGTTTTTT.

This clone was observed a handful of times. V and J are TRBV7-6 and TRBJ2-3; D is perhaps TRBD1 (5 bases). This CDR3 comprises 15 residues. Between the trimmed V and J ends, which lost 0 bases and 0 bases, there was a span of 7 bases. CDR1 is SGHVS and CDR2 is FNYEAQ in the germline V gene. The CDR3 sequence: CASSLAGASTDTQYF. The CDR3 DNA reads TGTGCCAGCAGCTTAGCAGGGGCTAGCACAGATACGCAGTATTTT.

J is TRBJ1-1 and V is TRBV7-2; D is possibly TRBD1 (5 bases). Deletions cut 8 bases from V and 5 bases from J, with 18 bases between. Germline CDR1 reads SGHTA; CDR2 reads FQGNSA. The CDR3 is 14 amino acids. The CDR3 here is CASRRVGRGTEAFF. The DNA for the CDR3 is TGTGCCAGCCGAAGAGTGGGGCGGGGAACTGAAGCTTTCTTT.